The next 4 T cell receptor beta chains were all read from a single sample in a study of technical replicates of blood from a handful of donors. Assay: immunoSEQ multiplex PCR; the TCRdb copy retains only in-frame clones and omits some. The table has about 59,000 clones, just over 90% seen once. The source material was PBMCs. The receptors stem from a human donor in good health. Some clones in this sample may be carry-over from other donors' samples.

The J gene is TRBJ2-7, the V gene TRBV25-1; weak D call: TRBD1 (5 bases). V was cut by 2 bases and J by 5 bases, with 19 bases left in between. This CDR3 region has 16 residues. The germline gives CDR1 MGHDK, CDR2 SYGVNS. The CDR3 loop is CASSELGAAQVHEQYF. The CDR3 DNA reads as TGTGCCAGCAGTGAACTCGGCGCGGCACAGGTCCACGAGCAGTACTTC.

This clone was recorded only once. V gene TRBV4-3 combines with J gene TRBJ1-1; no definite D call. Trimming pared 0 bases from V and 7 bases from J, leaving 12 bases between. This CDR3 spans 14 amino acids. From germline, CDR1 is LGHNA and CDR2 YSLEER. CDR3 in amino acids: CASSQDEEIDEAFF. The DNA for the CDR3 is TGCGCCAGCAGCCAAGATGAGGAGATAGATGAAGCTTTCTTT.

The chain has TRBV5-6 and TRBJ1-3; the match to TRBD1 covers 7 bases. This CDR3 region has 17 residues. J was trimmed by 0 bases and V by 4 bases; bases with no gene match: 10. Germline lookup yields CDR1 SGHDT and CDR2 YYEEEE. The CDR3: CASSMTGPRTSGNTIYF. The CDR3 DNA is TGTGCCAGCAGCATGACAGGGCCAAGGACCTCTGGAAACACCATATATTTT.

This clone was found a few times. V usage is TRBV19 and J usage is TRBJ2-2, with unresolved D. CDR1 and CDR2 (germline): LNHDA, SQIVND (reference sequence). The length of the CDR3 is 13 residues. V was shortened by 1 base and J by 6 bases, with 6 bases between the two germline ends. In DNA form, the CDR3 reads TGTGCCAGTAGTATAGCCAGTCCCGGGGAGCTGTTTTTT. Protein product: CASSIASPGELFF.